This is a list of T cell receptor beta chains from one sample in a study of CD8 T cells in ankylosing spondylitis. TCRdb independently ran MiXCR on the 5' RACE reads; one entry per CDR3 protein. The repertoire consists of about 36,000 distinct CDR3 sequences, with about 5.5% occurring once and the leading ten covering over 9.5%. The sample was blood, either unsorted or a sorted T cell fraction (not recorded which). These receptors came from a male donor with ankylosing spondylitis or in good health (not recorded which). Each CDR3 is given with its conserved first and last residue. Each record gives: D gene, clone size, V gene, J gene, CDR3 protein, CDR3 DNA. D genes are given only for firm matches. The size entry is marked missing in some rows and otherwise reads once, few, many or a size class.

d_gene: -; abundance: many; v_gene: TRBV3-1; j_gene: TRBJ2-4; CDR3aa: CASSQRVQNIQYF; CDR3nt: TGTGCCAGCAGCCAGCGCGTGCAAAACATTCAGTACTTC
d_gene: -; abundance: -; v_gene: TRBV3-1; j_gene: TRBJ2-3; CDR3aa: CASSQPGHGTDTQYF; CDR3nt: TGTGCCAGCAGCCAACCGGGACACGGGACAGATACGCAGTATTTT
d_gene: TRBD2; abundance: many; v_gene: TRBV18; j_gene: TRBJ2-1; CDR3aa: CASSSQRGGSYNEQFF; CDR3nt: TGTGCCAGCTCATCCCAGCGGGGAGGCTCCTACAATGAGCAGTTCTTC
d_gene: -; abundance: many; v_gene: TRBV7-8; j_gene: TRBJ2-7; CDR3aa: CASSPGLASYEQYF; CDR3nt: TGTGCCAGCAGCCCCGGCCTAGCAAGTTACGAGCAGTACTTC
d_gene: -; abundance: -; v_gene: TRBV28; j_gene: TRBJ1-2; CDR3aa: CASSRLGTQGYGYTF; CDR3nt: TGTGCCAGCAGCCGTTTAGGGACCCAAGGCTATGGCTACACCTTC
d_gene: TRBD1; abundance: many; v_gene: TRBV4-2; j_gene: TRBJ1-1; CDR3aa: CASSQPGQGGTEAFF; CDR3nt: TGTGCCAGCAGCCAGCCCGGACAGGGTGGAACTGAAGCTTTCTTT
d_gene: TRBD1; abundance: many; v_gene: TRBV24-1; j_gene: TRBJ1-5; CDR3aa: CATSEGQGYQPQHF; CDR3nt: TGTGCCACCAGTGAGGGACAGGGATATCAGCCCCAGCATTTT
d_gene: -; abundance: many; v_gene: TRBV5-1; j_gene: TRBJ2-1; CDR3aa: CASSLDRGSGNEQFF; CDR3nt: TGCGCCAGCAGCTTGGATCGAGGTAGCGGAAACGAGCAGTTCTTC
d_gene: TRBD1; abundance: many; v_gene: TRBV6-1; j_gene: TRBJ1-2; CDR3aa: CATSTGTEWSGYTF; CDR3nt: TGTGCCACCTCCACCGGGACAGAGTGGTCTGGCTACACCTTC
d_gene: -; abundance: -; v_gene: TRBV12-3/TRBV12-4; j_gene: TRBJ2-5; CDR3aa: CASRSRVGQTQYF; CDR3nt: TGTGCCAGCAGGTCAAGGGTTGGGCAGACCCAGTACTTC
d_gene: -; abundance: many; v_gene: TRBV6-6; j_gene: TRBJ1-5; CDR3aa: CASTGDNQPQHF; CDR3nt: TGTGCCAGCACAGGAGACAATCAGCCCCAGCATTTT
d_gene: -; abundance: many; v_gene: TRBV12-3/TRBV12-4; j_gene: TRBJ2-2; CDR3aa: CASSPGLNTGELFF; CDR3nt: TGTGCCAGCAGTCCGGGACTTAACACCGGGGAGCTGTTTTTT
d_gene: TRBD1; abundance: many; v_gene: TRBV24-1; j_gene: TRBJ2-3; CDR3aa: CATSPFGTGERDTQYF; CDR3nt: TGTGCCACCAGCCCCTTCGGGACAGGGGAACGAGATACGCAGTATTTT
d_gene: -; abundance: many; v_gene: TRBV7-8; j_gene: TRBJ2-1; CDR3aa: CASSTGGTSGTPYEQFF; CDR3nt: TGTGCCAGCAGCACAGGGGGTACCAGCGGGACCCCTTATGAGCAGTTCTTC
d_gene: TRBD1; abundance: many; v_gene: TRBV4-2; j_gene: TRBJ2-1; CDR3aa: CASSRVGQAAYNEQFF; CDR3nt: TGTGCCAGCAGCCGGGTTGGACAGGCCGCCTACAATGAGCAGTTCTTC
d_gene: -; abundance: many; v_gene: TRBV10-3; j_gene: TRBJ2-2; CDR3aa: CAISQGVPGELFF; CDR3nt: TGTGCCATCAGCCAGGGAGTGCCCGGGGAGCTGTTTTTT
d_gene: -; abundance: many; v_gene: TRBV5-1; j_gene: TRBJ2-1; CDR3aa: CASSPPLQGLLSYNEQFF; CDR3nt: TGCGCCAGCAGCCCCCCCCTTCAGGGTCTTCTATCCTACAATGAGCAGTTCTTC
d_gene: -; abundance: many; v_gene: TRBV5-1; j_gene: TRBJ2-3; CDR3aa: CASSLLGTDTQYF; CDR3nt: TGCGCCAGCAGCCTCCTGGGGACAGATACGCAGTATTTT
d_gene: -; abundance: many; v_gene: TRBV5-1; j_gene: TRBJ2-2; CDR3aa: CASSLGQILYGELFF; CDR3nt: TGCGCCAGCAGCTTGGGACAGATTTTGTACGGGGAGCTGTTTTTT
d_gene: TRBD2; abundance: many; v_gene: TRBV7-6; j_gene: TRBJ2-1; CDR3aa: CASSQTSGGWNEQFF; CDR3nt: TGTGCCAGCAGCCAAACTAGCGGGGGTTGGAATGAGCAGTTCTTC
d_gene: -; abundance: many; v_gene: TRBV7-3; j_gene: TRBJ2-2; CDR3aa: CASSDGLHTGELFF; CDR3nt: TGTGCCAGCAGTGACGGCCTGCACACCGGGGAGCTGTTTTTT
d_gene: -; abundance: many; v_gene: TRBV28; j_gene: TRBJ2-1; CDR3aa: CAGSWGGGGADEQFF; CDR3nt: TGTGCCGGCAGTTGGGGAGGGGGTGGTGCGGATGAGCAGTTCTTC
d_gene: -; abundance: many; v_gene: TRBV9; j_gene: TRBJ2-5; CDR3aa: CASSPGGHQETQYF; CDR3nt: TGTGCCAGCAGCCCCGGGGGCCACCAAGAGACCCAGTACTTC
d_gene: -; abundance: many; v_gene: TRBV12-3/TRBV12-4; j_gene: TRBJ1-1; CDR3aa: CASSPNRGTSAFF; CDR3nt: TGTGCCAGCAGCCCCAACCGCGGGACCTCGGCTTTCTTT
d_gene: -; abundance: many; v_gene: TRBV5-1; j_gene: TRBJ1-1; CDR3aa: CASSFGGAKTEAFF; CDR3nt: TGCGCCAGCAGCTTCGGGGGCGCGAAGACTGAAGCTTTCTTT
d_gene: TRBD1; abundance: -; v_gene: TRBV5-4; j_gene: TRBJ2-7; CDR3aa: CTSSLGQPFYEQYF; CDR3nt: TGTACCAGCAGCTTGGGACAGCCCTTTTACGAGCAGTACTTC
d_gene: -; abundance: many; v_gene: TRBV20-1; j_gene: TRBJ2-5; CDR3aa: CSARVHGTPQETQYF; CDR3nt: TGCAGTGCTAGAGTTCACGGGACACCACAAGAGACCCAGTACTTC
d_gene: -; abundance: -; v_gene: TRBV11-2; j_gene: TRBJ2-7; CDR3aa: CASSLSGGTSEQYF; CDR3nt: TGTGCCAGCAGTCTTTCAGGCGGGACCTCCGAGCAGTACTTC
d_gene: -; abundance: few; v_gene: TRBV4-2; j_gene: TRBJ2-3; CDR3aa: CASSQVSAGGTDTQYF; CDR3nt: TGTGCCAGCAGCCAAGTATCCGCAGGGGGCACAGATACGCAGTATTTT
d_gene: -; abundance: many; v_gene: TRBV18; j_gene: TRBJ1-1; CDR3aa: CASTAQGNTEAFF; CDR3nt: TGTGCCAGCACCGCCCAGGGGAACACTGAAGCTTTCTTT
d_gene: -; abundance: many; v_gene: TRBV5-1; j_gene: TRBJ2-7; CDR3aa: CASSLPETYEQYF; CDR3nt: TGCGCCAGCAGTCTCCCGGAGACCTACGAGCAGTACTTC
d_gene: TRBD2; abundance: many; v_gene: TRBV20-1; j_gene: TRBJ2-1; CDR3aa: CSASDAGTSANNEQFF; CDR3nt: TGCAGTGCTAGCGACGCCGGGACTAGCGCCAACAATGAGCAGTTCTTC
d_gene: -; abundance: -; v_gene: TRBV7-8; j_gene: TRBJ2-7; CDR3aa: CASSLGSASYEQYF; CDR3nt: TGTGCCAGCAGCTTAGGGTCGGCCTCCTACGAGCAGTACTTC
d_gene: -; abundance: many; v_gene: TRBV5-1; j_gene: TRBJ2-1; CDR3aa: CASSLGGISYNEQFF; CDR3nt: TGCGCCAGCAGCTTGGGCGGGATCTCCTACAATGAGCAGTTCTTC
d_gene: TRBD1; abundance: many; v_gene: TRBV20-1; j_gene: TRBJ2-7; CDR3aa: CSAHNTGGAYEQYF; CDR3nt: TGCAGTGCGCATAATACAGGGGGAGCCTACGAGCAGTACTTC
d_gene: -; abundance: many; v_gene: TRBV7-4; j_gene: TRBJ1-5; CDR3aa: CASSHGPYSNQPQHF; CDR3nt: TGTGCCAGCAGCCACGGACCTTATAGCAATCAGCCCCAGCATTTT
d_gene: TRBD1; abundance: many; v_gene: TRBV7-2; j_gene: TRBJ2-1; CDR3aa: CASSLAPRTGGNEQFF; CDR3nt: TGTGCCAGCAGCTTAGCCCCCCGGACAGGGGGCAATGAGCAGTTCTTC
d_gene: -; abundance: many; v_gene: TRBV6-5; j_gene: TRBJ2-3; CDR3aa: CASSSSQGSTDTQYF; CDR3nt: TGTGCCAGCAGTTCATCTCAGGGCAGCACAGATACGCAGTATTTT
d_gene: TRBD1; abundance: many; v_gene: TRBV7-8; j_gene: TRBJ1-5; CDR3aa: CASSLGQGTRQPQHF; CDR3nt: TGTGCCAGCAGCTTGGGACAGGGGACACGCCAGCCCCAGCATTTT
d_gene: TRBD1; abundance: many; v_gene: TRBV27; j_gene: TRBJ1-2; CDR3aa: CASRTTGNNYGYTF; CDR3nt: TGTGCCAGCAGGACGACAGGGAATAACTATGGCTACACCTTC
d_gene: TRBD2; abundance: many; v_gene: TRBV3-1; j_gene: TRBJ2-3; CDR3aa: CASCQGPTSGRRTDTQYF; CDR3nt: TGTGCCTCCTGCCAAGGGCCGACTAGCGGGAGGCGCACAGATACGCAGTATTTT
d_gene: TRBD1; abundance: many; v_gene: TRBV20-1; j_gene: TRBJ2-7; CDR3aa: CSARNGQGSSYEQYF; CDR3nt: TGCAGTGCTAGAAATGGACAGGGGAGCTCCTACGAGCAGTACTTC
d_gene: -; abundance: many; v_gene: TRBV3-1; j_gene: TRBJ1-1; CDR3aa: CASSLGRGRNTEAFF; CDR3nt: TGTGCCAGCAGCCTCGGCAGGGGTCGGAACACTGAAGCTTTCTTT
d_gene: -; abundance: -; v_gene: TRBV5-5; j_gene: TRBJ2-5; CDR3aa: CASSLRGQETQYF; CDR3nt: TGTGCCAGCAGCTTGCGGGGGCAAGAGACCCAGTACTTC
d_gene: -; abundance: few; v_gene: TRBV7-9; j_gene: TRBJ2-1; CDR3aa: CAAGEQFF; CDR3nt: TGTGCCGCCGGTGAGCAGTTCTTC
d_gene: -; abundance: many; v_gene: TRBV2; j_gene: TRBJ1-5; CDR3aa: CASSEALGTQNQPQHF; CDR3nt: TGTGCCAGCAGTGAAGCGCTTGGGACTCAGAATCAGCCCCAGCATTTT
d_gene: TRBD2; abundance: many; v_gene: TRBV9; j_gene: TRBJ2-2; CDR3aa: CASSVVGTSPTGELFF; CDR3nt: TGTGCCAGCAGCGTAGTTGGGACTAGCCCCACCGGGGAGCTGTTTTTT
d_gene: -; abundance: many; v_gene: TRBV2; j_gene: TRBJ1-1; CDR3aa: CASGTDMNTEAFF; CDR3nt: TGTGCCAGCGGTACAGACATGAACACTGAAGCTTTCTTT
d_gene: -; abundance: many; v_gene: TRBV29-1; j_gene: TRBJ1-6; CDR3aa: CSVALGVGSPLHF; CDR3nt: TGCAGCGTTGCGCTGGGGGTTGGGTCACCCCTCCACTTT
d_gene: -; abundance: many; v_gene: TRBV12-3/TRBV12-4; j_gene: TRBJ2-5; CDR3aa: CASSFLRETQYF; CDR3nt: TGTGCCAGCAGTTTCCTTAGAGAGACCCAGTACTTC
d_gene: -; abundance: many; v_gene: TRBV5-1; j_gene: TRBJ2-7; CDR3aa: CASSHDRSSYEQYF; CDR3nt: TGCGCCAGCAGCCATGACAGGAGCTCCTACGAGCAGTACTTC
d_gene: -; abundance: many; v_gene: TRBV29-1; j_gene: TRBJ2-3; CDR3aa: CSVRSQGGDTQYF; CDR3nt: TGCAGCGTGAGGTCCCAAGGGGGAGATACGCAGTATTTT
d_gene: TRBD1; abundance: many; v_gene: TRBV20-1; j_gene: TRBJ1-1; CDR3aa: CSARDRTGRAFF; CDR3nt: TGCAGTGCTAGAGATCGGACAGGGCGGGCTTTCTTT
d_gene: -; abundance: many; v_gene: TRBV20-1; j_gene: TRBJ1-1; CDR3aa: CSAEEGGRGYTEAFF; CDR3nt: TGCAGTGCTGAGGAAGGGGGGCGGGGATACACTGAAGCTTTCTTT
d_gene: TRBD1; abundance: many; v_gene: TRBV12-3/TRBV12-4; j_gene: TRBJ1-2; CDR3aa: CASSSRGGQGQSNYGYTF; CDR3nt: TGTGCCAGCAGTTCTAGAGGGGGACAGGGCCAATCTAACTATGGCTACACCTTC
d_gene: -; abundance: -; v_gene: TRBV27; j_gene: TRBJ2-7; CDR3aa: CASKRLHEQYF; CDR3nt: TGTGCCAGCAAGCGACTCCACGAGCAGTACTTC
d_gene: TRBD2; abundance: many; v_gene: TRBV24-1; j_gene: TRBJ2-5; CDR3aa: CATSDSGTSRETQYF; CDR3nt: TGTGCCACCAGTGATTCCGGGACTAGCCGCGAGACCCAGTACTTC
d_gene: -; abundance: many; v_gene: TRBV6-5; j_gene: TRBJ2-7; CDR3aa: CASSYSAQNYYEQYF; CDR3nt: TGTGCCAGCAGTTACTCGGCACAGAATTACTACGAGCAGTACTTC
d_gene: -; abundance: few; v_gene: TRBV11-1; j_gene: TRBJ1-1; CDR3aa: CASSLAGNTEAFF; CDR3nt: TGTGCCAGCAGCTTAGCAGGGAATACTGAAGCTTTCTTT